One and the same sample provided the 11 T cell receptor beta chains below, sequenced in a study of identical twins. MiXCR, run by TCRdb on the 5' RACE reads, gives a single entry per CDR3 protein. The sample has approximately 620,000 distinct CDR3 sequences; less than 10% are singletons. These same data were also listed under a study on yellow fever vaccine responses in identical twins.

Material: PBMCs. The receptor set was obtained from a woman younger than 30 in good health.

In this sample, this clonotype turned up a few times. The V call is TRBV2, the J call TRBJ2-1; 14 bases fit TRBD2. Trimming took 7 bases from V and 8 from J; bases not matched to a gene: 7. CDR3 length: 15 amino acids. Germline V gene sequence: CDR1 SNHLY, CDR2 FYNNEI. The CDR3 loop reads CASKEGTSGGHEQFF. The CDR3 coding sequence is TGTGCCAGCAAAGAAGGGACTAGCGGGGGTCATGAGCAGTTCTTC. Combining the CDR3 with reference TRBV2 and TRBJ2-1 gives the whole variable domain EPEVTQTPSHQVTQMGQEVILRCVPISNHLYFYWYRQILGQKVEFLVSFYNNEISEKSEIFDDQFSVERPDGSNFTLKIRSTKLEDSAMYFCASKEGTSGGHEQFFGPGTRLTVL.

The sample holds many counts of this clonotype. V usage is TRBV12-3 or TRBV12-4 and J usage is TRBJ2-2; TRBD2 agrees at 7 bases. The CDR3 has 16 amino acids. V lost 6 bases to trimming and J lost 4 bases; unmatched junction nucleotides: 11. CDR3 protein: CASSRRLADITGELFF. For the CDR3, the DNA is TGTGCCAGCAGCCGCCGGCTAGCGGACATCACCGGGGAGCTGTTTTTT.

This clonotype came up a few times. The rearrangement uses TRBV6-2 or TRBV6-3 and TRBJ2-3; unclear D gene. The CDR3 is made up of 13 amino acids. Trimming took off 6 bases at V and 6 bases at J, with 13 bases between the two ends. The germline CDR1 and CDR2 sequences are MNHEY and SVGEGT. CDR3 sequence reads: CASRPYGADTQYF. The CDR3 DNA reads TGTGCCAGCAGACCATATGGAGCGGATACGCAGTATTTT.

This clonotype has ten or more counts. The chain uses TRBV11-3 and TRBJ2-1; D may be TRBD2 (5 bases). The germline gives CDR1 SGHNT, CDR2 YENEEA. The V gene lost 5 bases and the J gene lost 4 bases, with 12 bases spanning the gap. The CDR3 has 14 amino acids. The CDR3 reads CASSPPGEYNEQFF. In nucleotides, the CDR3 is TGTGCCAGCAGCCCACCTGGGGAGTACAATGAGCAGTTCTTC.

The chain couples TRBV20-1 to TRBJ2-7, with D unresolved. Germline V gene lookup returns CDR1 DFQATT and CDR2 SNEGSKA (reference sequence). Trimming took off 0 bases at V and 6 bases at J, with 15 bases between the two ends. This CDR3 contains 14 residues. CDR3 nucleotides: TGCAGTGCTAGAGATCTCGGGTACCTGTCCGAGCAGTACTTC. Protein product: CSARDLGYLSEQYF.

This clonotype was counted a few times. The CDR3 loop reads CASSLGRGTLVNYGYTF. The CDR3 DNA sequence: TGCGCCAGCAGCTTGGGCCGCGGGACATTGGTTAACTATGGCTACACCTTC. V usage is TRBV5-1 and J usage is TRBJ1-2; the D gene is possibly TRBD1 (6 bases). Germline CDR1 SGHRS, CDR2 YFSETQ. This CDR3 spans 17 amino acids. V lost 0 bases and J lost 1, with 16 bases in between.

This sequence joins TRBV5-6 and TRBJ2-7; D remains unclear. V was cut by 4 bases and J by 2 bases, with 19 bases left in between. The CDR3 has 16 amino acids. CDR1 is SGHDT, CDR2 YYEEEE, per germline. The CDR3 spells CASSMGVQDHTYEQYF. DNA for the CDR3: TGTGCCAGCAGCATGGGTGTCCAGGACCATACCTACGAGCAGTACTTC.

The chain couples TRBV2 to TRBJ2-7, with 11 bases matching TRBD2. CDR1 is SNHLY and CDR2 is FYNNEI in the germline V gene. Losses at the gene ends were 7 bases for V and 1 base for J; bases not matched to a gene: 21. The CDR3 consists of 20 residues. CDR3 loop: CASTKDRSGTSGLYSYEQYF. In nucleotides, the CDR3 is TGTGCCAGCACCAAGGACAGATCCGGGACTAGCGGACTGTATTCCTACGAGCAGTACTTC.

This clonotype was found many times. The chain recombines TRBV2 with TRBJ2-1, with TRBD1 identical over 7 bases. The CDR3 runs 13 residues. V trimming: 9 bases; J trimming: 0 bases; junction bases outside the gene matches: 2. CDR1 and CDR2 from the germline V gene are SNHLY and FYNNEI. The CDR3 here is CASRDSSYNEQFF. Here the CDR3 DNA reads TGTGCCAGTCGGGACAGCTCCTACAATGAGCAGTTCTTC.

This clonotype was counted at least ten times. V and J are TRBV10-3 and TRBJ2-3; TRBD2 aligns across 7 bases. In germline, CDR1 is ENHRY, CDR2 SYGVKD. V lost 0 bases and J lost 4; bases outside the gene matches: 4. This CDR3 is 15 amino acids long. This CDR3 reads CAISESGGFADTQYF. CDR3 in DNA: TGTGCCATCAGTGAGTCGGGAGGGTTTGCAGATACGCAGTATTTT.

There are many counts of this clonotype. The chain couples TRBV6-4 to TRBJ2-1; 9 bases match TRBD2. V dropped 4 bases and J dropped 5; count of bases not matched to a gene: 6. This CDR3 comprises 15 residues. Germline values: CDR1 MRHNA, CDR2 SNTAGT. The DNA of the CDR3 is TGTGCCAGCAGTGGATCTAGCGGGGCCCACAATGAGCAGTTCTTC. Translating it yields CASSGSSGAHNEQFF.